This passage covers 11 T cell receptor beta chains from one sample sequenced in a study of shared clonotypes between healthy human individuals. The table came from immunoSEQ multiplex PCR; TCRdb's copy has only in-frame clones and leaves some out. This sample has some 2,000,000 clones, with roughly 95% found just once. The sample consisted of naive CD4+ T cells sorted from blood. Subset here: CD45RA+ positively selected. The receptor set was obtained from a man between 18 and 35 years old in good health.

The V and J genes are TRBV27 and TRBJ2-1; either TRBD1 or TRBD2 may fit D (5 bases each). Trimming stripped 8 bases from V and 0 bases from J, with 11 bases between. From germline, CDR1 is MNHEY and CDR2 SMNVEV (reference sequence). This CDR3 is built from 14 residues. The CDR3 sequence is CASVRGSSYNEQFF. Written as DNA, the CDR3 is TGTGCCAGCGTGAGGGGTAGCTCCTACAATGAGCAGTTCTTC.

V is TRBV30 and J is TRBJ1-1; no reliable D call. V shed 1 base and J shed 10 bases, with 19 bases lying between them. This CDR3 is built from 14 residues. Germline V CDR1 and CDR2: GTSNPN, SVGIG (reference sequence). The CDR3 sequence is CAWSGSYVPSVAFF. DNA for the CDR3: TGTGCCTGGAGTGGTTCTTATGTTCCGAGTGTAGCTTTCTTT.

This chain joins TRBV5-1 and TRBJ2-7; 14 nucleotides agree with TRBD2. Unmatched junction bases numbered 8, after V lost 3 bases and J lost 3 bases. The V gene's germline CDR1 is SGHRS and CDR2 YFSETQ. This CDR3 is built from 17 residues. CDR3 protein: CASSSGLAGVTIYEQYF. CDR3 nucleotides: TGCGCCAGCAGCTCGGGACTAGCGGGAGTTACCATCTACGAGCAGTACTTC. Full variable domain (outside the CDR3, taken from reference TRBV5-1 and TRBJ2-7): KAGVTQTPRYLIKTRGQQVTLSCSPISGHRSVSWYQQTPGQGLQFLFEYFSETQRNKGNFPGRFSGRQFSNSRSEMNVSTLELGDSALYLCASSSGLAGVTIYEQYFGPGTRLTVT.

The chain is built from TRBV6-1 and TRBJ2-7; 8 bases are a match to TRBD1. The CDR3 is made up of 14 amino acids. CDR1 and CDR2 from the germline V gene are MNHNS and SASEGT. Trimming cost V 4 bases and J 5 bases; bases outside gene matches: 7. The CDR3 DNA sequence: TGTGCCAGCAGTGGACAGGGGCATAGCAACGAGCAGTACTTC. It codes for CASSGQGHSNEQYF.

CDR3 sequence (DNA): TGCGCCAGCAGCTTGGGCGGGACAGGGCGAGGCGAGCAGTACTTC. Translated: CASSLGGTGRGEQYF. V usage is TRBV5-1 and J usage is TRBJ2-7, with 9 bases that match TRBD1. The CDR3 sequence is 15 residues long. Trimming cost V 0 bases and J 6 bases; bases outside gene matches: 7. CDR1 SGHRS and CDR2 YFSETQ come from the germline V gene.

The chain recombines TRBV19 with TRBJ2-2; 9 nucleotides line up with TRBD1. The CDR3 extends over 13 amino acids. Trimming removed 11 bases from V and 6 bases from J; junction bases left unmatched: 7. Germline CDR1 is LNHDA and CDR2 is SQIVND (reference sequence). CDR3 protein: CAGGQGEAGELFF. In DNA, the CDR3 is TGTGCCGGGGGACAGGGAGAGGCCGGGGAGCTGTTTTTT.

The chain couples TRBV7-9 to TRBJ1-1, with a possible D match to TRBD1 (5 bases). The CDR3 totals 15 residues. V was pared by 4 bases and J by 11 bases, with 23 bases between. CDR1 SEHNR and CDR2 FQNEAQ come from the germline V gene (reference sequence). In DNA, the CDR3 is TGTGCCAGCAGCTCACTAGACAGCCTACAAACCGGGGCTTTCTTT. Protein: CASSSLDSLQTGAFF. The whole variable domain, filled in from reference TRBV7-9 and TRBJ1-1, reads DTGVSQNPRHKITKRGQNVTFRCDPISEHNRLYWYRQTLGQGPEFLTYFQNEAQLEKSRLLSDRFSAERPKGSFSTLEIQRTEQGDSAMYLCASSSLDSLQTGAFFGQGTRLTVV.

The chain combines TRBV5-4 with TRBJ2-7, with TRBD2 identical over 11 bases. Germline V gives CDR1 SGHNT, CDR2 YYREEE (reference sequence). V trimming: 0 bases; J trimming: 2 bases; junction bases outside the gene matches: 7. The CDR3 runs 17 residues. In nucleotides, the CDR3 is TGTGCCAGCAGCTTGGCCACGAGTAGCGGGAGGGCCTACGAGCAGTACTTC. Its protein is CASSLATSSGRAYEQYF.

This chain links TRBV6-1 with TRBJ1-6; 7 bases line up with TRBD1. Trimming took 6 bases from V and 6 from J; bases not matched to a gene: 2. This CDR3 is 13 amino acids long. The germline V gene has CDR1 MNHNS and CDR2 SASEGT. The CDR3 spells CASRGQTNSPLHF. Here the CDR3 DNA reads TGTGCCAGCAGGGGACAGACTAATTCACCCCTCCACTTT.

The chain joins TRBV30 to TRBJ2-7, with D possibly TRBD1 on 6 matching bases. Trimming took off 6 bases at V and 1 base at J, with 22 bases between the two ends. Looked up from germline, CDR1 is GTSNPN and CDR2 is SVGIG (reference sequence). The CDR3 has 16 residues. CDR3 sequence: CACLTPGGQSSYEQYF. For the CDR3, the DNA is TGTGCCTGTTTGACTCCCGGAGGACAGAGTTCCTACGAGCAGTACTTC.

On this clone: Distinct nucleotide sequences in the sample also encode this CDR3. This chain joins TRBV5-4 and TRBJ2-5; 7 bases line up with TRBD2. V was clipped by 2 bases and J by 0 bases; unmatched bases: 4. CDR3 length: 15 amino acids. Germline CDR1 SGHNT, CDR2 YYREEE (reference sequence). The CDR3, as DNA: TGTGCCAGCAGCTTACCCGGGACTAACCAAGAGACCCAGTACTTC. It encodes CASSLPGTNQETQYF.